This entry features one T cell receptor (beta chain) sequence. This clone was detected only a few times. Its antigen is currently not known. No much larger clone exists at a distance of one base, and base qualities are not known. This record belongs to a study of cytomegalovirus exposure and HLA in healthy donors (dated by TCRdb to 2016 to 2017). About the study as a whole: An earlier analysis of 550 to 700 of the donors reported about 290 Gb of sequence data and 100 million to 140 million unique TCR beta sequences from about 179 million T cells. Both class I and class II loci were covered by HLA typing, at four-digit resolution. To predict cytomegalovirus infection status, the study combined high-throughput TCR immunosequencing, statistical association of individual TCRs with disease status, and machine learning. Because of strong linkage in the cohort, 4 to 6 DR-DQ haplotypes were treated as single units for association and clustering. Donor age, sex, ethnicity and CMV serostatus were compiled together with the repertoire data. Among the roughly 390 genotyped donors, around 81% belonged to the genetic ancestry cluster associated with self-reported Caucasian donors. All discovery cohort repertoires had been generated using a single sequencing platform. In a later genetic analysis, genome-wide SNP genotypes for about 55% of the roughly 700 donors were used, and that subset was treated as a discovery cohort. An earlier analysis of nearly 600 of the donors applied high-throughput TCR beta sequencing to assess whether each TCR beta V gene segment acted as functional or pseudogenic. Typing coverage differed by locus: A, B, C, DRB1 and DQB1 were typed in roughly 620-630 donors, DQA1 in 522, DPA1 in 600 to 610, and DPB1 in approximately 450. Around 300 gigabases of sequencing data and tens of millions of unique TCR sequences were included in an early release covering about 700 HLA-typed donors. The later analysis used no new phenotypic data to find candidate immune exposures, relying instead on TCR beta sequences and their occurrence across donors. The T cell repertoires of several hundred subjects were profiled by immunosequencing and related to cytomegalovirus serostatus. To study patterns of TCR occurrence, a later analysis re-analyzed previously published TCR beta repertoires from several hundred donors and added high-resolution HLA genotyping. A separate validation cohort of roughly 130 different subjects was used in addition to the 666-subject first cohort. Across some 400 genotyped donors of the cohort, an average of roughly 200,000 unique TCR beta nucleotide sequences per donor were sequenced, and roughly 18% of those sequences were non-productive. The aim of the study was to test whether cataloging public T cell receptors could identify signatures of past pathogen exposure.

Library preparation employed the immunoSEQ multiplex PCR assay. For the multiplex PCR, a mixture combining 60 forward primers for TCR Vbeta segments and 13 reverse primers for TCR Jbeta segments was used. Amplification of the CDR3 region of rearranged TCR beta genes was performed with a multiplex PCR assay on genomic DNA. On the Illumina HiSeq System, the amplified TCR beta libraries were sequenced as 87-base-pair reads. For the original study's pipeline: In a later analysis, tens of millions of unique TCR beta chains were counted across the 650 to 700 repertoires, and around 10 million of these chains were shared by at least two donors. To remove PCR and sequencing errors, raw reads were error-corrected and collapsed into unique sequences using a nearest-neighbor algorithm that merged closely related sequences. V, D and J gene segments were assigned by aligning CDR3 sequences to IMGT reference sequences. For a sequence to be retained, a match of at least six nucleotides to both a V gene segment and a J gene segment was required. A rearrangement was called productive if the CDR3 had no stop codons and remained in frame with V and J, and every other rearrangement was called non-productive. CDR3 was defined according to IMGT convention as the region running from the second conserved V-encoded cysteine to the conserved J-encoded phenylalanine. In an earlier analysis of just under 600 of the donors, sequences lacking an unambiguous match to a single V gene segment were excluded. In an earlier analysis of some 590 of the donors, a V segment was called functional when productive rearrangements were above 56.7%, and segregating when the standard deviation between donors exceeded 5%. To diagnose cytomegalovirus status from the catalog of TCR beta chain sequences, a statistical classification framework was built. In a later analysis, V and J genes were assigned by comparing TCR nucleotide sequences against IMGT/GENE-DB human TR gene sequences. A later analysis assigned CDR3 sequences and most-parsimonious VDJ recombination scenarios with the TCRdist pipeline. In a later analysis, every TCR beta chain was defined by the combination of its CDR3 amino acid sequence and its V-gene family, and reads without a unique V-gene family were dropped. To address suspected cross-contamination and a sequencing artifact, a later analysis removed a few hundred highly shared, low-generation-probability nucleotide sequences. In a later analysis, a clonal expansion index was calculated for each public chain from normalized within-repertoire ranks of inferred template counts. In a later analysis, generation probabilities were computed with a VDJ recombination model fitted to out-of-frame rearrangements, and the resulting probabilities were checked against IGoR. In a later analysis, hypergeometric tests were used to score TCR-TCR, TCR-HLA and TCR-CMV co-occurrence, with a repertoire-size bias correction applied to TCR pairs. To estimate false discovery rates, a later analysis permuted the HLA or CMV assignments 20 times. In a later analysis, co-occurring TCRs were grouped using DBSCAN, with TCRdist sequence similarity added in when clustering inside HLA-allele-positive subsets. Repertoires with fewer than 30,000 or more than 120,000 public chains, plus five repertoires with anomalous nucleotide sharing, were excluded from co-occurrence clustering. TCRdb carries this immuneACCESS record with in-frame sequences only. Its versions omit some clonotypes, under half of them owing to an unresolved V gene in the studies checked, with the rest unexplained. The V and J calls and the clone size are those of that table, but D and trimming were determined from the DNA. For this sample the table gives around 200,000 clones, of which around 80% were detected only once. Together, the top ten hold roughly 2.5% of the sample.

In total, fewer than 750 healthy bone marrow donors made up the cohort. At the time of sampling, all cohort members were nominally healthy, though unrecorded immune exposures were likely present. The donor tested CMV seropositive, placing the donor among the approximately 290 seropositive members of the cohort. Every donor gave a peripheral blood sample, and the peripheral blood mononuclear cells from that sample were used for TCR beta sequencing. Genomic DNA extraction from the blood cell samples was performed with the Qiagen DNeasy Blood Extraction Kit. From the germline V gene (reference sequence), CDR1 is WNHNN and CDR2 is SYGVQD. From the cysteine through the phenylalanine, the CDR3 covers 15 amino acids. Kept here is only the CDR3 DNA, which spans 45 bases and is read in frame from base 1. The germline V and J ends show losses of 6 bases and 4 bases respectively, and no gene match explains 5 bases of the junction.

The paper as a whole reports these results and caveats: Because some donors lacked HLA typing at each locus, the association tests relied only on the typed subset. Sequencing depth was assumed to be roughly uniform across donors in the presence/absence analyses, though that assumption may not hold. A later analysis found that TCR association rates varied across HLA loci, with DRB1 alleles showing the most associated TCRs and HLA-C alleles the fewest. Because counts were too low, around 18 rarely observed V segments, including chromosome 9 orphons, were left out of the earlier analysis of several hundred of the donors. In the study, around 150 TCR beta chains were listed as associated with cytomegalovirus. Because the 87-base-pair reads could not distinguish some IMGT-functional V segments, including TRBV6-2 and TRBV6-3, those segments were excluded. In vitro tests confirmed that a few of the cytomegalovirus-associated TCR beta chains recognize cytomegalovirus antigens. In a later analysis, HLA-associated TCR beta chains showed more clonal expansion and lower generation probabilities than non-associated chains that were equally common. Most CMV-associated TCR beta chains appeared to be HLA-restricted in a later analysis, and the HLA associations seemed to be driven largely by CMV exposure. The classifier was reported to diagnose cytomegalovirus status with high specificity and sensitivity in both the original and validation cohorts. Immune exposure information for the cohort was limited to CMV serostatus. Only TCR beta chains were sequenced in this cohort, and the absence of alpha or paired-chain data limited detectable features. In a later genetic analysis, fewer N-insertions in productive TCRs were reported among donors in an Asian-associated ancestry cluster than the roughly 700-donor mean. In a later analysis, more than 15,000 TCR beta sequences were associated with specific HLA alleles at a false discovery rate of 0.05. When HLA alleles, especially DR and DQ, strongly co-occurred, TCR associations were difficult to assign to individual alleles. Linkage disequilibrium might explain the correlated functional status among segregating V segments, but an unknown experimental factor could not be excluded. In a later genetic analysis, a missense DCLRE1C variant was associated with V-gene and J-gene trimming of TCR beta chains, and the association was replicated in an independent cohort. A later analysis reported that several top co-occurrence clusters appeared linked to parvovirus B19, influenza, CMV and Epstein-Barr virus. In an earlier analysis of 587 of the donors, most TCR beta V segments appeared in productive rearrangements about 90% or about 30% of the time, broadly matching IMGT annotations. A further reported finding was that TCR beta sequences accurately predicted the HLA-A and HLA-B alleles for most subjects in the first cohort. The authors suggested that the approach could potentially be generalized to other disease states and immunological phenotypes. The sequencing pipeline was judged likely to have produced a cluster of highly shared sequence variants as a technical artifact. Most TCR sequences were observed very rarely across donors, whereas some public TCRs were present in many individuals.

The rearranged chain carries TRBV10-1 and TRBJ2-7; 14 of the junction bases match TRBD2. Sequenced input: PBMCs. The TCR sequence derives from a woman aged 55-69 years in good health and CMV-seropositive. The DNA sequence is given as TGCGCCAGCAGCGCTCGGACTAGCGGGAGGTACGAGCAGTACTTC. Its translation is CASSARTSGRYEQYF.